A selection of T cell receptor beta chains follows, all from one sample in a study of human T cells and chemical hapten exposure. TCRdb ran MiXCR on the RACE reads and lists one entry per CDR3 protein. The profile shows approximately 80,000 distinct CDR3 sequences, about 10% of them singletons. The material was whole blood, obtained in connection with sensitization to the hapten diphenylcyclopropenone (DPC). These receptors were collected from a woman between 25 and 40 years old with alopecia areata. Some clones in this sample may be carry-over from other donors' samples. CDR3s include the opening cysteine and the closing phenylalanine or tryptophan. D genes are given only for firm matches. For some rows the clone size is stated as once, few or many, or as a class when expanded; others skip it.

d_gene | j_gene | v_gene | abundance | CDR3nt | CDR3aa
. | TRBJ2-2 | TRBV4-3 | many | TGCGCCAGCAGCCAAGATATCCCCCCAGGGGTCACCGGGGAGCTGTTTTTT | CASSQDIPPGVTGELFF
TRBD1 | TRBJ1-6 | TRBV20-1 | . | TGCAGTGCTAGAGACCTGCGGACAGGGGATAATTCACCCCTCCACTTT | CSARDLRTGDNSPLHF
. | TRBJ1-1 | TRBV20-1 | . | TGCAGTGCCATGTACGGGGCGACGAACACTGAAGCTTTCTTT | CSAMYGATNTEAFF
TRBD2 | TRBJ2-7 | TRBV20-1 | many | TGCAGTGTCCCGGGACTAGCGGGTCGGGTATCCTCCTACGAGCAGTACTTC | CSVPGLAGRVSSYEQYF
. | TRBJ2-3 | TRBV28 | few | TGTGCCAGCAGTTCTGTGGGAGAGGCGACAGATACGCAGTATTTT | CASSSVGEATDTQYF
TRBD1 | TRBJ2-5 | TRBV27 | many | TGTGCCAGCAGTCCGACAGGGGGCGGAGAGACCCAGTACTTC | CASSPTGGGETQYF
. | TRBJ2-7 | TRBV15 | many | TGTGCCACCAGCAGAGATTTGGGACACGAGCAGTACTTC | CATSRDLGHEQYF
. | TRBJ2-5 | TRBV7-6 | . | TGTGCCAGCAGCTTAGCGCCAGGAGAGACCCAGTACTTC | CASSLAPGETQYF
. | TRBJ2-4 | TRBV11-2 | few | TGTGCCAGCAGCTTAGACGTTGGGTTAAACATTCAGTACTTC | CASSLDVGLNIQYF
TRBD1 | TRBJ1-5 | TRBV6-1 | many | TGTGCCATCATGGACAGGGGCAATCAGCCCCAGCATTTT | CAIMDRGNQPQHF
. | TRBJ2-2 | TRBV7-9 | many | TGTGCCAGCAGCTTAGAGCGGAGAAACACCGGGGAGCTGTTTTTT | CASSLERRNTGELFF
TRBD1 | TRBJ1-1 | TRBV5-6 | many | TGTGCCAGCAGCATGTCAGGACAGGGGATGAACACTGAAGCTTTCTTT | CASSMSGQGMNTEAFF
TRBD1 | TRBJ1-1 | TRBV20-1 | many | TGCAGTGCTTACATCCCGGGACAGGGGGCCTCTGAAGCTTTCTTT | CSAYIPGQGASEAFF
. | TRBJ1-1 | TRBV29-1 | few | TGCAGCGGAGGCGGAGGGAAGGACAGTGAAGCTTTCTTT | CSGGGGKDSEAFF
. | TRBJ2-5 | TRBV20-1 | many | TGCAGTGCTGCGGGACACCAAGAGACCCAGTACTTC | CSAAGHQETQYF
. | TRBJ2-1 | TRBV29-1 | few | TGCAGCGTTGAAGACGGGGATGAGCAGTTCTTC | CSVEDGDEQFF
TRBD1 | TRBJ1-1 | TRBV7-9 | many | TGTGCCAGCAGGTACCAGGGGGCGACCACTGAAGCTTTCTTT | CASRYQGATTEAFF
TRBD1 | TRBJ1-4 | TRBV7-8 | few | TGTGCCAGCAGCTCGAACACAGGGGCGCACACTAATGAAAAACTGTTTTTT | CASSSNTGAHTNEKLFF
. | TRBJ1-4 | TRBV18 | many | TGTGCCAGCTCACCACCGACAGGAGGGGCGACTAATGAAAAACTGTTTTTT | CASSPPTGGATNEKLFF
. | TRBJ2-2 | TRBV6-1 | . | TGTGCCAGCACGGACATTAACACCGGGGAGCTGTTTTTT | CASTDINTGELFF
TRBD2 | TRBJ2-7 | TRBV30 | few | TGTGCCTGGAGTGGCGGGAGGGACTACGAGCAGTACTTC | CAWSGGRDYEQYF
. | TRBJ1-5 | TRBV21-1 | once | TGTGCCAGCAGCGAAGCGGGCCTGTATCAGCCCCAGCATTTT | CASSEAGLYQPQHF
. | TRBJ2-4 | TRBV10-3 | . | TGTGCCATCAGTGAGGGCGTAGCCAAAAACATTCAGTACTTC | CAISEGVAKNIQYF
TRBD1 | TRBJ1-1 | TRBV12-3/TRBV12-4 | few | TGTGCCAGCAGGCGAGGGGGCGAAGCTTTCTTT | CASRRGGEAFF
TRBD2 | TRBJ2-4 | TRBV12-3/TRBV12-4 | many | TGTGCCAGCACCGAACGTAGCGGGGTCGGGGAAAACATTCAGTACTTC | CASTERSGVGENIQYF
. | TRBJ1-6 | TRBV20-1 | few | TGCAGTGCTAGGCGGGGTGAAGGCAATTCACCCCTCCACTTT | CSARRGEGNSPLHF
. | TRBJ2-3 | TRBV29-1 | many | TGCAGCGTTGAACTAACTCGGGGAAGGGAAGCGTATTTT | CSVELTRGREAYF
. | TRBJ1-1 | TRBV5-6 | few | TGTGCCAGCAGCCAGATCGGGTACCGGACTGAAGCTTTCTTT | CASSQIGYRTEAFF